This T cell receptor beta chain was retrieved from a study of human T cells and chemical hapten exposure. To note about this clonotype: The junction differs from germline at one of its ends, possibly a read error.

Via MiXCR, TCRdb re-called the RACE reads, giving one row per CDR3 protein. This table has approximately 400,000 distinct CDR3 sequences, about 4.4% appearing once. The time point is: patch test 1, 2 weeks after DPC sensitization. The treatment: therapeutic diphenylcyclopropenone sensitization with weekly scalp DPC. The CDR3 spans 15 residues. Looked up from germline, CDR1 is SGHKS and CDR2 is YYEKEE (reference sequence). The input for sequencing was whole blood, taken in connection with sensitization to the hapten diphenylcyclopropenone (DPC). The chain employs TRBV5-5 and TRBJ2-3; a weak D match, TRBD1 (6 bases). The receptor was derived from a woman aged 50 to 65 with alopecia areata. Some clones in this sample may be carry-over from other donors' samples. The DNA of the CDR3 is TGTGCCAGCAGCAGGTACAGGGATAGCACAGATACGCTGTATTTT. It is translated as CASSRYRDSTDTLYF. The full variable domain, in which reference TRBV5-5 and TRBJ2-3 provide the parts outside the CDR3, is DAGVTQSPTHLIKTRGQQVTLRCSPISGHKSVSWYQQVLGQGPQFIFQYYEKEERGRGNFPDRFSARQFPNYSSELNVNALLLGDSALYLCASSRYRDSTDTLYFGPGTRLTVL.